The 30 T cell receptor beta chains given below trace back to one sample, sequenced in a study of blood T cell repertoires in COVID-19. TCRdb's table, derived via immunoSEQ multiplex PCR, lists solely in-frame clones and lacks some. This table has tens of thousands of clones, over 75% appearing once. The sample taken for sequencing was peripheral blood. All receptors come from a woman older than 75 with acute or convalescent COVID-19.

This clone has only a few counts. This sequence joins TRBV29-1 and TRBJ2-7, with D possibly TRBD1 on 6 matching bases. V was trimmed by 5 bases and J by 3 bases, leaving 14 bases between them. Germline V gene data show CDR1 as SQVTM and CDR2 as ANQGSEA. The CDR3 runs to 13 residues. This CDR3 is CSVIAGDGYEQYF. The CDR3 bases are TGCAGCGTTATCGCAGGGGACGGCTACGAGCAGTACTTC.

The chain recombines TRBV5-6 with TRBJ1-1; TRBD1 is a possible D gene (6 bases). The CDR3 loop spans 15 amino acids. The V gene's germline CDR1 is SGHDT and CDR2 YYEEEE. The V end lost 3 bases, the J end lost 4 bases, and 16 bases lay between the germline ends. In DNA, the CDR3 is TGTGCCAGCAGCTGGGGGGGGCGGAGTGGCACTGAAGCTTTCTTT. Translation: CASSWGGRSGTEAFF.

The chain links TRBV18 to TRBJ2-7; 7 bases line up with TRBD2. The V and J ends lost 0 bases and 4 bases, in that order; junction bases with no gene match: 3. The CDR3 runs to 14 residues. Germline V lookup: CDR1 KGHSH, CDR2 LQKENI. CDR3 sequence: CASSPPGLPYEQYF. CDR3 nucleotides: TGTGCCAGCTCACCACCGGGACTACCGTACGAGCAGTACTTC.

Only one count was recorded for this clone. A read error may produce the germline difference seen at one junction end. The chain is built from TRBV6-1 and TRBJ2-7; D call uncertain. This CDR3 is built from 13 residues. Germline CDR1 and CDR2: MNHNS and SASEGT. The CDR3 DNA reads TGTGCCAGCAGTGAAGCGCTTCGGCAGGTTACAAACTTC. This translates into CASSEALRQVTNF.

J is TRBJ2-1 and V is TRBV2; no definite D call. Germline CDR1 reads SNHLY; CDR2 reads FYNNEI. The V end lost 9 bases, the J end lost 10 bases, and 13 bases lay between the germline ends. The CDR3 length is 11 residues. The CDR3 DNA follows: TGTGCCAGTGTAAATTCCAGAGAGCAGTTCTTC. This encodes CASVNSREQFF.

The chain links TRBV6-5 to TRBJ1-2; the match to TRBD1 covers 10 bases. CDR1 and CDR2 (germline): MNHEY, SVGAGI. This CDR3 comprises 13 residues. The V and J ends lost 9 bases and 11 bases, in that order; junction bases with no gene match: 12. The CDR3 loop is CASKPPGQGFYTF. The DNA of the CDR3 is TGTGCCAGTAAGCCCCCGGGACAGGGGTTTTACACCTTC.

This clone was recorded a few times. The chain links TRBV5-8 to TRBJ2-5; the D gene is possibly TRBD1 (5 bases). V was cut by 2 bases and J by 4 bases, with 15 bases left in between. Per the germline V gene, CDR1 is SGHTS and CDR2 is YDEGEE. The CDR3 runs to 15 residues. CDR3 DNA sequence: TGTGCCAGCAGCTTAGTCCCAGGGTCAAGAGAGACCCAGTACTTC. Its protein product is CASSLVPGSRETQYF.

The chain recombines TRBV27 with TRBJ1-6, with 7 bases that match TRBD1. Germline V gene sequence: CDR1 MNHEY, CDR2 SMNVEV (reference sequence). V dropped 7 bases and J dropped 8; count of bases not matched to a gene: 2. The length of the CDR3 is 12 residues. CDR3 DNA: TGTGCCAGCAAAACAGGGGATTCACCCCTCCACTTT. Translation: CASKTGDSPLHF.

The chain is built from TRBV30 and TRBJ1-2; a possible D gene is TRBD1 (5 bases). This CDR3 region has 15 residues. Trimming pared 0 bases from V and 4 bases from J, leaving 15 bases between. The V gene's germline CDR1 is GTSNPN and CDR2 SVGIG (reference sequence). CDR3 residues: CAWSVSLQDPYGYTF. CDR3 DNA sequence: TGTGCCTGGAGTGTTTCATTACAGGACCCCTATGGCTACACCTTC.

This chain links TRBV27 with TRBJ1-2, with 8 bases matching TRBD1. J lost 6 bases, V lost 5 bases, and 2 bases had no gene match. Germline V gene data show CDR1 as MNHEY and CDR2 as SMNVEV (reference sequence). This CDR3 is 12 amino acids long. The CDR3 is CASSQQGDGYTF. CDR3 sequence (DNA): TGTGCCAGCAGTCAACAGGGGGATGGCTACACCTTC.

The V gene is TRBV30, the J gene TRBJ2-5, with D unresolved. Germline CDR1 is GTSNPN and CDR2 is SVGIG (reference sequence). The CDR3 has 12 residues. V lost 0 bases and J lost 7, with 9 bases in between. CDR3 coding DNA: TGTGCCTGGAGTGTATCTCCAGGGACCCAGTACTTC. Translating gives CAWSVSPGTQYF.

J is TRBJ1-2 and V is TRBV5-5, with 7 bases fitting TRBD1. CDR3 length equals 13 residues. Germline V CDR1 and CDR2: SGHKS, YYEKEE (reference sequence). Trimming removed 4 bases from V and 4 bases from J; junction bases left unmatched: 4. The CDR3 reads CASSLRQGYGYTF. The CDR3 nucleotides read TGTGCCAGCAGCCTAAGACAGGGCTATGGCTACACCTTC.

This rearrangement joins TRBV5-3 to TRBJ1-1; no clear D gene. TRBV5-3 is labeled an ORF, and its function is uncertain. The CDR3 has 13 residues. V lost 3 bases to trimming and J lost 0 bases, with 6 bases between them. The CDR3 loop is CARSSKMNTEAFF. The CDR3 DNA reads as TGTGCCAGAAGCTCAAAAATGAACACTGAAGCTTTCTTT.

V is TRBV19 and J is TRBJ2-5, with D possibly matching TRBD2 (6 bases). CDR1 and CDR2 from the germline V gene are LNHDA and SQIVND (reference sequence). Trimming pared 5 bases from V and 1 base from J, leaving 8 bases between. The CDR3 loop spans 13 amino acids. This CDR3 reads CASSGDFQETQYF. The CDR3 DNA is TGTGCCAGTAGTGGGGACTTCCAAGAGACCCAGTACTTC.

The chain links TRBV18 to TRBJ1-1; 7 bases match TRBD1. The CDR3 has 14 residues. Germline assignment: CDR1 KGHSH and CDR2 LQKENI. After removal of 3 bases from V and 1 base from J, the junction contained 2 bases not matched to a gene. CDR3 residues: CASSPDRANTEAFF. In DNA, the CDR3 is TGTGCCAGCTCACCCGACAGGGCGAACACTGAAGCTTTCTTT.

This rearrangement joins TRBV19 to TRBJ2-7; D is possibly TRBD1 (6 bases). CDR3 length: 13 amino acids. Germline values: CDR1 LNHDA, CDR2 SQIVND (reference sequence). V was shortened by 6 bases and J by 2 bases, with 11 bases between the two germline ends. CDR3 sequence: CASSAQGPYEQYF. DNA for the CDR3: TGTGCCAGTAGCGCACAGGGTCCCTACGAGCAGTACTTC.

The CDR3 region is CASATQGTEAFF. In DNA form, the CDR3 reads TGTGCCAGCGCCACGCAGGGAACTGAAGCTTTCTTT. The chain links TRBV12-3 or TRBV12-4 to TRBJ1-1; D possibly corresponds to TRBD1 (5 bases). The length of the CDR3 is 12 residues. Trimming removed 8 bases at V and 5 bases at J, with 12 bases between.

This clone has just a few counts. The CDR3, as DNA: TGCGCCAGCAGCTTGGACTTTCGGAACACTGAAGCTTTCTTT. Its translation is CASSLDFRNTEAFF. This chain uses TRBV5-1 with TRBJ1-1, with no clear D. The CDR3 spans 14 residues. The germline V gene encodes CDR1 SGHRS and CDR2 YFSETQ. Between the trimmed V and J ends, which lost 0 bases and 1 base, there was a span of 7 bases.

The chain links TRBV29-1 to TRBJ2-7; TRBD2 is a possible D gene (5 bases). V was pared by 6 bases and J by 4 bases, with 19 bases between. The CDR3 covers 14 residues. Germline CDR1 is SQVTM and CDR2 is ANQGSEA. In nucleotides, the CDR3 is TGCAGCGTCATCTCGCCTAATAGCGTTTACGAGCAGTACTTC. Translation: CSVISPNSVYEQYF.

This chain uses TRBV6-2 or TRBV6-3 with TRBJ1-2; D uncertain. V gave up 2 bases and J gave up 4 bases, with 11 bases separating them. Germline V lookup: CDR1 MNHEY, CDR2 SVGEGT. This CDR3 region has 14 residues. CDR3 residues: CASSYLGLGYGYTF. As DNA, the CDR3 is TGTGCCAGCAGTTACCTAGGTTTGGGCTATGGCTACACCTTC.

This chain links TRBV30 with TRBJ2-7; D might be TRBD2 (6 bases). The CDR3 runs to 11 residues. The V end lost 5 bases, the J end lost 7 bases, and 12 bases lay between the germline ends. Germline lookup yields CDR1 GTSNPN and CDR2 SVGIG (reference sequence). CDR3 bases: TGTGCCTGGGAGACCAGCGGGGAGCAGTACTTC. This codes for CAWETSGEQYF.

The genes are TRBV5-1 and TRBJ2-5; 10 nucleotides agree with TRBD2. The V segment lost 4 bases and the J segment 4 bases; nucleotides outside the gene matches: 7. This CDR3 is built from 15 residues. Germline V gene data show CDR1 as SGHRS and CDR2 as YFSETQ. The chain's CDR3 is CASSVSGGQGETQYF. CDR3 coding DNA: TGCGCCAGCAGCGTTAGCGGGGGGCAGGGAGAGACCCAGTACTTC.

This chain links TRBV7-2 with TRBJ1-2, with a tentative D call TRBD1 (5 bases). Between the trimmed V and J ends, which lost 7 bases and 3 bases, there was a span of 18 bases. The CDR3 runs 15 residues. From germline, CDR1 is SGHTA and CDR2 FQGNSA. CDR3 sequence reads: CASTVGGGVDYGYTF. CDR3 DNA: TGTGCCAGCACCGTCGGAGGAGGGGTCGACTATGGCTACACCTTC.

The chain links TRBV6-5 to TRBJ2-5; 11 bases map to TRBD1. This CDR3 is built from 16 residues. Germline V gene lookup returns CDR1 MNHEY and CDR2 SVGAGI. The V and J ends lost 2 bases and 5 bases, in that order; junction bases with no gene match: 7. The CDR3 sequence is CASSYAWTGGGETQYF. The CDR3 DNA is TGTGCCAGCAGTTACGCTTGGACAGGGGGCGGGGAGACCCAGTACTTC.

J is TRBJ1-5 and V is TRBV30; 8 positions match TRBD1. Germline V gene sequence: CDR1 GTSNPN, CDR2 SVGIG (reference sequence). The CDR3 is 13 residues long. V was pared by 1 base and J by 7 bases, with 3 bases of the junction left unmatched. The CDR3, as DNA: TGTGCCTGGAGTGCAGGGGGCTCGCAGCCCCAGCATTTT. Residues: CAWSAGGSQPQHF. Drawing the rest from reference TRBV30 and TRBJ1-5, the complete variable domain is SQTIHQWPATLVQPVGSPLSLECTVEGTSNPNLYWYRQAAGRGLQLLFYSVGIGQISSEVPQNLSASRPQDRQFILSSKKLLLSDSGFYLCAWSAGGSQPQHFGDGTRLSIL.

The CDR3 nucleotides read TGTGCCAGCAGCAAGGACAGAATGAACACTGAAGCTTTCTTT. Translation gives CASSKDRMNTEAFF. This chain uses TRBV7-3 with TRBJ1-1, with a tentative D call TRBD1 (6 bases). This CDR3 has 14 residues. The V gene lost 5 bases and the J gene lost 0 bases, with 10 bases spanning the gap. Germline CDR1 is SGHTA and CDR2 is FQGTGA.

This clone occurred a few times. The rearrangement links TRBV14 to TRBJ1-1, with D hard to call. V was clipped by 2 bases and J by 0 bases, with 7 bases between them. Germline assignment: CDR1 SGHDN and CDR2 FVKESK. This CDR3 is built from 14 residues. The CDR3 sequence is CASSQLLMNTEAFF. The CDR3 DNA reads TGTGCCAGCAGCCAACTATTAATGAACACTGAAGCTTTCTTT.

The rearrangement links TRBV2 to TRBJ1-1, with D hard to call. CDR3 size: 13 residues. Deletions cut 7 bases from V and 3 bases from J, with 12 bases between. Per germline, CDR1 SNHLY and CDR2 FYNNEI. CDR3 in amino acids: CASITIEDTEAFF. CDR3 coding DNA: TGTGCCAGCATCACAATAGAGGACACTGAAGCTTTCTTT.

The gene calls are TRBV5-1 and TRBJ2-7, with TRBD2 identical over 8 bases. V lost 8 bases, J lost 3 bases, and 4 bases stayed unmatched. Germline V gene sequence: CDR1 SGHRS, CDR2 YFSETQ. This CDR3 has 12 residues. CDR3 protein: CARETSVYEQYF. The CDR3 DNA reads TGCGCCAGGGAGACTAGCGTCTACGAGCAGTACTTC.

The chain has TRBV11-3 and TRBJ2-7, with 10 bases matching TRBD1. The junction had 3 bases not matched to a gene; V was cut back by 5 bases and J by 2 bases. The CDR3 loop spans 14 amino acids. From germline, CDR1 is SGHNT and CDR2 YENEEA. The CDR3: CASSPTGGTYEQYF. DNA for the CDR3: TGTGCCAGCAGCCCGACAGGGGGCACCTACGAGCAGTACTTC.